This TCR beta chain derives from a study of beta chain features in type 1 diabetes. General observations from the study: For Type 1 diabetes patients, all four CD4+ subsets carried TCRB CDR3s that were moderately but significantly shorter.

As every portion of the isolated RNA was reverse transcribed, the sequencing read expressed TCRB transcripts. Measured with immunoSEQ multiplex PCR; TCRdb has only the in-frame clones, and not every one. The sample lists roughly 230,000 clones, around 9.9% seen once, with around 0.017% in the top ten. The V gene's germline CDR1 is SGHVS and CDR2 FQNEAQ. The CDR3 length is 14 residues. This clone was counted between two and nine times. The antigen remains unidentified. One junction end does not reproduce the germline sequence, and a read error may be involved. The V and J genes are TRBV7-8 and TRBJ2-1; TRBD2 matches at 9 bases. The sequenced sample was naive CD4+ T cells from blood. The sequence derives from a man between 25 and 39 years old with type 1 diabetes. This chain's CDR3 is CASSLGRSGTSKVF. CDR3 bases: TGTGCCAGCAGCTTAGGGCGGTCGGGGACTAGCAAGGTCTTC.